A selection of T cell receptor beta chains follows, all from one sample in a study of siplizumab effects on memory and regulatory T cells. The data were produced by immunoSEQ multiplex PCR, yet TCRdb's version contains in-frame clones alone and is incomplete. The sample includes 90,000 to 130,000 clones, roughly 92% of them seen just once. The sample comprised CD4+ T cells sorted from blood. Source of these receptors: a human donor in good health. Both conserved end residues are part of each CDR3. Fields, in order: CDR3 length, V gene, J gene, clone size, D gene, CDR3 DNA, CDR3 protein. A D gene is named only where the DNA matches it firmly. Rows may omit the clone size; those that give it use once, few, many or a size class.

len: 14; v_gene: TRBV15; j_gene: TRBJ2-7; abundance: once; d_gene: NA; CDR3nt: TGTGCCACCAGGGACCCCGCAGGCTCCTACGAGCAGTACTTC; CDR3aa: CATRDPAGSYEQYF
len: 14; v_gene: TRBV5-1; j_gene: TRBJ2-7; abundance: NA; d_gene: NA; CDR3nt: TGCGCCAGCAGCTTGGCAGGGATGGGGTACGAGCAGTACTTC; CDR3aa: CASSLAGMGYEQYF
len: 13; v_gene: TRBV19; j_gene: TRBJ2-7; abundance: NA; d_gene: TRBD1; CDR3nt: TGTGCCAGTAGTGTCTGGACAGGGTACGAGCAGTACTTC; CDR3aa: CASSVWTGYEQYF
len: 14; v_gene: TRBV6-6; j_gene: TRBJ1-4; abundance: NA; d_gene: NA; CDR3nt: TGTGCCAGCAGTCCCGGACAGAGAAATGAAAAACTGTTTTTT; CDR3aa: CASSPGQRNEKLFF
len: 14; v_gene: TRBV5-1; j_gene: TRBJ1-3; abundance: NA; d_gene: NA; CDR3nt: TGCGCCAGCAGCGAATTAGGAGTCGGAAACACCATATATTTT; CDR3aa: CASSELGVGNTIYF
len: 14; v_gene: TRBV6-5; j_gene: TRBJ2-7; abundance: NA; d_gene: NA; CDR3nt: TGTGCCAGCAGTTACAGTCGAGGGATGTACGAGCAGTACTTC; CDR3aa: CASSYSRGMYEQYF
len: 16; v_gene: TRBV14; j_gene: TRBJ1-4; abundance: NA; d_gene: TRBD1; CDR3nt: TGTGCCAGCAGCCAACTAAAGGGACAGGGGTACGAAAAACTGTTTTTT; CDR3aa: CASSQLKGQGYEKLFF
len: 15; v_gene: TRBV18; j_gene: TRBJ2-7; abundance: NA; d_gene: NA; CDR3nt: TGTGCCAGCTCACCACCTACAGGGCGCCCGTACGAGCAGTACTTC; CDR3aa: CASSPPTGRPYEQYF
len: 12; v_gene: TRBV2; j_gene: TRBJ2-5; abundance: NA; d_gene: NA; CDR3nt: TGTGCCAGCAGTGGACTACCCAGGACCCAGTACTTC; CDR3aa: CASSGLPRTQYF
len: 17; v_gene: TRBV6-4; j_gene: TRBJ1-2; abundance: NA; d_gene: TRBD1; CDR3nt: TGTGCCAGCGCCCCCGACTCGGGGACAGTGATAAACTATGGCTACACCTTC; CDR3aa: CASAPDSGTVINYGYTF
len: 15; v_gene: TRBV2; j_gene: TRBJ1-1; abundance: NA; d_gene: NA; CDR3nt: TGTGCCAGCAGTGTAACGGGGTCGGCGAACACTGAAGCTTTCTTT; CDR3aa: CASSVTGSANTEAFF
len: 11; v_gene: TRBV6-5; j_gene: TRBJ1-1; abundance: NA; d_gene: NA; CDR3nt: TGTGCCAGCATCTCGAACACTGAAGCTTTCTTT; CDR3aa: CASISNTEAFF
len: 14; v_gene: TRBV6-6; j_gene: TRBJ1-2; abundance: once; d_gene: NA; CDR3nt: TGTGCCAGCAGAGACCTACAGGGTCTCTATGGCTACACCTTC; CDR3aa: CASRDLQGLYGYTF
len: 13; v_gene: TRBV4-1; j_gene: TRBJ2-7; abundance: NA; d_gene: TRBD1; CDR3nt: TGCGCCAGCAGCCGAACAGGGGCCTACGAGCAGTACTTC; CDR3aa: CASSRTGAYEQYF
len: 12; v_gene: TRBV5-1; j_gene: TRBJ1-1; abundance: NA; d_gene: TRBD1; CDR3nt: TGCGCCAGCAGCTGGGGGACAGATGAAGCTTTCTTT; CDR3aa: CASSWGTDEAFF
len: 13; v_gene: TRBV12-5; j_gene: TRBJ2-5; abundance: NA; d_gene: TRBD2; CDR3nt: TGTGCTAGTGGCGGGAGGGCCGGAGAGACCCAGTACTTC; CDR3aa: CASGGRAGETQYF
len: 12; v_gene: TRBV25-1; j_gene: TRBJ2-7; abundance: NA; d_gene: NA; CDR3nt: TGTGCCAGCAATTCGGGGCGCTACGAGCAGTACTTC; CDR3aa: CASNSGRYEQYF
len: 15; v_gene: TRBV5-1; j_gene: TRBJ1-1; abundance: NA; d_gene: NA; CDR3nt: TGCGCCAGCAGCTGGCAGGCTATGGTGGACACTGAAGCTTTCTTT; CDR3aa: CASSWQAMVDTEAFF
len: 13; v_gene: TRBV29-1; j_gene: TRBJ1-2; abundance: NA; d_gene: TRBD1; CDR3nt: TGCAGCGTCGAAATGGACAGGGCGGTTGGCGACACCTTC; CDR3aa: CSVEMDRAVGDTF
len: 12; v_gene: TRBV5-4; j_gene: TRBJ2-5; abundance: NA; d_gene: NA; CDR3nt: TGTGCCAGCGGTCGGAGCCAAGAGACCCAGTACTTC; CDR3aa: CASGRSQETQYF
len: 15; v_gene: TRBV18; j_gene: TRBJ2-2; abundance: NA; d_gene: TRBD1; CDR3nt: TGTGCCAGCTCGCTCCGGACAGGGAACACCGGGGAGCTGTTTTTT; CDR3aa: CASSLRTGNTGELFF
len: 14; v_gene: TRBV18; j_gene: TRBJ1-1; abundance: few; d_gene: NA; CDR3nt: TGTGCCAGCTCACTGCAGGAGCCGAACACTGAAGCTTTCTTT; CDR3aa: CASSLQEPNTEAFF
len: 16; v_gene: TRBV5-1; j_gene: TRBJ1-2; abundance: NA; d_gene: NA; CDR3nt: TGCGCCAGCAGTTTAAGCCGTGGGCCAACCTACTATGGCTACACCTTC; CDR3aa: CASSLSRGPTYYGYTF
len: 14; v_gene: TRBV5-1; j_gene: TRBJ2-5; abundance: NA; d_gene: NA; CDR3nt: TGCGCCAGCAGCTTGGGGCAGGGAAAAGAGACCCAGTACTTC; CDR3aa: CASSLGQGKETQYF
len: 18; v_gene: TRBV5-8; j_gene: TRBJ2-6; abundance: NA; d_gene: NA; CDR3nt: TGTGCCAGCAGCTTGCTGGGACGGACAACATCTGGGGCCAACGTCCTGACTTTC; CDR3aa: CASSLLGRTTSGANVLTF
len: 15; v_gene: TRBV10-3; j_gene: TRBJ2-3; abundance: NA; d_gene: TRBD2; CDR3nt: TGTGCCATCAGTGACTCGCGGGGGAGATTCTTATATCAGTATTTT; CDR3aa: CAISDSRGRFLYQYF
len: 16; v_gene: TRBV5-6; j_gene: TRBJ2-1; abundance: NA; d_gene: NA; CDR3nt: TGTGCCAGCAGCTTGCTCCCACCGAGGGCCTACAATGAGCAGTTCTTC; CDR3aa: CASSLLPPRAYNEQFF
len: 15; v_gene: TRBV11-3; j_gene: TRBJ2-2; abundance: NA; d_gene: TRBD1; CDR3nt: TGTGCCAGCAGCAAGCGACAGGGTAGGACCGGGGAGCTGTTTTTT; CDR3aa: CASSKRQGRTGELFF
len: 16; v_gene: TRBV25-1; j_gene: TRBJ1-3; abundance: NA; d_gene: NA; CDR3nt: TGTGCCAGCAGTGGGAACCAGGACAGTAGGAGGAACACCATATATTTT; CDR3aa: CASSGNQDSRRNTIYF
len: 15; v_gene: TRBV7-9; j_gene: TRBJ1-3; abundance: NA; d_gene: NA; CDR3nt: TGTGCCAGCAGCTTAGTCCTTGACTCTGGAAACACCATATATTTT; CDR3aa: CASSLVLDSGNTIYF
len: 17; v_gene: TRBV7-9; j_gene: TRBJ1-4; abundance: NA; d_gene: NA; CDR3nt: TGTGCCAGCAGCTTAGGGGTGTTCGGGGAACCTAATGAAAAACTGTTTTTT; CDR3aa: CASSLGVFGEPNEKLFF
len: 15; v_gene: TRBV6-1; j_gene: TRBJ1-5; abundance: once; d_gene: NA; CDR3nt: TGTGCCAGCAACAGCGGAGGGACTCATAATCAGCCCCAGCATTTT; CDR3aa: CASNSGGTHNQPQHF
len: 13; v_gene: TRBV11-2; j_gene: TRBJ1-2; abundance: NA; d_gene: NA; CDR3nt: TGTGCCAGCAGCTTAAGCAGAATTAATGGCTACACCTTC; CDR3aa: CASSLSRINGYTF
len: 15; v_gene: TRBV29-1; j_gene: TRBJ1-2; abundance: NA; d_gene: NA; CDR3nt: TGCAGCGTTTCGTCCGGGCGGGGAGGGCACTATGGCTACACCTTC; CDR3aa: CSVSSGRGGHYGYTF
len: 15; v_gene: TRBV5-1; j_gene: TRBJ2-1; abundance: NA; d_gene: TRBD2; CDR3nt: TGCGCCAGCAGCCGGCCTAGCGGGGGGGCCGATGAGCAGTTCTTC; CDR3aa: CASSRPSGGADEQFF
len: 14; v_gene: TRBV19; j_gene: TRBJ1-1; abundance: NA; d_gene: NA; CDR3nt: TGTGCCAGTAGTATACAGGGTGTGAACACTGAAGCTTTCTTT; CDR3aa: CASSIQGVNTEAFF
len: 15; v_gene: TRBV7-3; j_gene: TRBJ1-1; abundance: NA; d_gene: NA; CDR3nt: TGTGCCAGCAGCCTCCGGACAGTTTATCGGGCTGAAGCTTTCTTT; CDR3aa: CASSLRTVYRAEAFF
len: 15; v_gene: TRBV5-6; j_gene: TRBJ1-3; abundance: NA; d_gene: TRBD1; CDR3nt: TGTGCCAGCAGCGCCGACAGGGTCTCTGGAAACACCATATATTTT; CDR3aa: CASSADRVSGNTIYF
len: 13; v_gene: TRBV6-1; j_gene: TRBJ1-4; abundance: NA; d_gene: NA; CDR3nt: TGTGCCGGTGGGGGCGGAACTAATGAAAAACTGTTTTTT; CDR3aa: CAGGGGTNEKLFF
len: 15; v_gene: TRBV30; j_gene: TRBJ2-3; abundance: NA; d_gene: TRBD1; CDR3nt: TGTGCCTGGAGTCCGGGACAGGCTAGCACAGATACGCAGTATTTT; CDR3aa: CAWSPGQASTDTQYF
len: 15; v_gene: TRBV2; j_gene: TRBJ2-6; abundance: once; d_gene: NA; CDR3nt: TGTGCCAGCGGTTCACAGGACCGCGGGGCCAACGTCCTGACTTTC; CDR3aa: CASGSQDRGANVLTF
len: 14; v_gene: TRBV7-3; j_gene: TRBJ2-3; abundance: NA; d_gene: NA; CDR3nt: TGTGCCAGCAGCTACTTGACTAGCACAGATACGCAGTATTTT; CDR3aa: CASSYLTSTDTQYF
len: 13; v_gene: TRBV6-5; j_gene: TRBJ2-2; abundance: NA; d_gene: NA; CDR3nt: TGTGCCAGCAGCGACCGCTCCGGGGGGGAGCTGTTTTTT; CDR3aa: CASSDRSGGELFF
len: 16; v_gene: TRBV18; j_gene: TRBJ2-6; abundance: NA; d_gene: NA; CDR3nt: TGTGCCAGCGCGATCGCGCAGGGGATCGGGGCCAACGTCCTGACTTTC; CDR3aa: CASAIAQGIGANVLTF
len: 16; v_gene: TRBV12-1; j_gene: TRBJ2-5; abundance: few; d_gene: NA; CDR3nt: TGTGCCAGCAGCTTCGGGACTAGCTACCAGGGGGAGACCCAGTACTTC; CDR3aa: CASSFGTSYQGETQYF
len: 12; v_gene: TRBV11-2; j_gene: TRBJ2-7; abundance: NA; d_gene: NA; CDR3nt: TGTGCCAGCAGCCTAGGCCGACAGGAGCAGTACTTC; CDR3aa: CASSLGRQEQYF
len: 15; v_gene: TRBV19; j_gene: TRBJ2-7; abundance: NA; d_gene: NA; CDR3nt: TGTGCCAGTAAGGGTTCGGTTCCAGGGGCCTACGAGCAGTACTTC; CDR3aa: CASKGSVPGAYEQYF
len: 15; v_gene: TRBV6-1; j_gene: TRBJ2-2; abundance: NA; d_gene: NA; CDR3nt: TGTGCCAGCAGTATTGACAGGCGGGGCACCGGGGAGCTGTTTTTT; CDR3aa: CASSIDRRGTGELFF
len: 15; v_gene: TRBV10-3; j_gene: TRBJ2-7; abundance: NA; d_gene: NA; CDR3nt: TGTGCCATCAGTGAAAGACAGGTGAGCTCCTACGAGCAGTACTTC; CDR3aa: CAISERQVSSYEQYF
len: 10; v_gene: TRBV20-1; j_gene: TRBJ1-2; abundance: NA; d_gene: NA; CDR3nt: TGCAGTGCTTCCGGACAGGGCTACACCTTC; CDR3aa: CSASGQGYTF
len: 15; v_gene: TRBV12-5; j_gene: TRBJ1-3; abundance: NA; d_gene: NA; CDR3nt: TGTGCTAGTGGTTCCTCGGCGGGCTCTGGAAACACCATATATTTT; CDR3aa: CASGSSAGSGNTIYF
len: 16; v_gene: TRBV6-6; j_gene: TRBJ2-7; abundance: NA; d_gene: TRBD1; CDR3nt: TGTGCCACCAGACAGGGTGGGGTAGGTAGCAACTACGAGCAGTACTTC; CDR3aa: CATRQGGVGSNYEQYF
len: 14; v_gene: TRBV5-4; j_gene: TRBJ1-3; abundance: NA; d_gene: NA; CDR3nt: TGTGCCAGCAGCCGGGGGAGCTCTGGAAACACCATATATTTT; CDR3aa: CASSRGSSGNTIYF
len: 16; v_gene: TRBV5-1; j_gene: TRBJ1-3; abundance: NA; d_gene: NA; CDR3nt: TGCGCCAGCAGCTTGGGTGGCCAGGGGAGAGGAAACACCATATATTTT; CDR3aa: CASSLGGQGRGNTIYF
len: 14; v_gene: TRBV5-4; j_gene: TRBJ2-5; abundance: NA; d_gene: NA; CDR3nt: TGTGCCAGCAGCTCAAGGGACTGGGAAGAGACCCAGTACTTC; CDR3aa: CASSSRDWEETQYF
len: 13; v_gene: TRBV18; j_gene: TRBJ1-5; abundance: NA; d_gene: TRBD1; CDR3nt: TGTGCCAGCTCACCAGACAGGGAACAGCCCCAGCATTTT; CDR3aa: CASSPDREQPQHF